This T cell receptor beta chain is drawn from a study of T cells in Graves' hyperthyroidism and ophthalmopathy. CDR1 and CDR2 from the germline V gene are LGHDT and YNNKEL (reference sequence). The J segment lost 1 base and the V segment lost 0 bases, leaving 9 bases of the junction unmatched. The CDR3 has 18 residues. RNA transcripts served as the template for amplifying TCR beta CDR3 regions. First-round RT-PCR with HTBI primers amplified the TCR CDR3 region. TCRdb re-called the multiplex PCR reads through MiXCR, storing one row per CDR3 protein. The table has approximately 410,000 distinct CDR3 sequences, roughly an eighth seen once. This clonotype was seen repeatedly, ten times or more.

The V and J genes are TRBV3-1 and TRBJ2-3; 8 nucleotides line up with TRBD2. The sequence was obtained from a woman younger than 30 with Graves' hyperthyroidism. The sample comprised blood. CDR3 protein: CASSQDPGGPLRTDTQYF. The CDR3 DNA sequence: TGTGCCAGCAGCCAAGATCCGGGAGGGCCCCTACGCACAGATACGCAGTATTTT.